These T cell receptor beta chains were read from a single sample in a study of patients and donors after allogeneic stem cell transplantation. One entry per CDR3 protein, called by TCRdb with MiXCR from the RT-PCR reads. In the table there are around 150,000 distinct CDR3 sequences, approximately 37% of which are singletons. Source material: blood, either unsorted or a sorted T cell fraction (not recorded which). The receptors were sampled from a human donor who was either an allogeneic HSCT recipient or a stem cell or donor lymphocyte infusion donor (not recorded which). It is not recorded whose cells these are; they may come from a transplant donor. Both conserved end residues are part of each CDR3. D genes are given only for firm matches. The size field is filled for only some rows; it gives once, few, many or a size class.

clone_size j_call cdr3_length v_call d_call cdr3_aa cdr3_nt
few TRBJ1-2 13 TRBV10-2 - CASSDRVWNGYTF TGCGCCAGCAGTGACAGGGTTTGGAATGGCTACACCTTC
- TRBJ1-1 11 TRBV30 - CAWRENTEAFF TGTGCCTGGAGGGAAAACACTGAAGCTTTCTTT
- TRBJ2-7 13 TRBV29-1 - CSGGLGERSEQYF TGCAGCGGGGGGCTGGGCGAACGATCCGAGCAGTACTTC
few TRBJ1-4 16 TRBV7-2 - CASSSQTGSTNEKLFF TGTGCCAGCAGCTCCCAGACAGGATCAACTAATGAAAAACTGTTTTTT
- TRBJ1-6 15 TRBV12-3/TRBV12-4 - CASSDRDKSNSPLHF TGTGCCAGCAGTGACCGGGACAAGAGTAATTCACCCCTCCACTTT
few TRBJ1-5 16 TRBV4-2 - CASSQDAGGPNQPQHF TGTGCCAGCAGCCAAGATGCGGGGGGCCCTAATCAGCCCCAGCATTTT
- TRBJ2-1 13 TRBV27 - CASRLDADNEQFF TGTGCCAGCAGATTGGACGCGGACAATGAGCAGTTCTTC
few TRBJ2-5 15 TRBV12-3/TRBV12-4 TRBD2 CASSFWLAAKETQYF TGTGCCAGCAGTTTCTGGCTAGCGGCCAAAGAGACCCAGTACTTC
- TRBJ1-1 15 TRBV9 - CASSAQTFVNTEAFF TGTGCCAGCAGCGCCCAGACTTTCGTGAACACTGAAGCTTTCTTT
once TRBJ2-7 14 TRBV28 - CASTIKSRSYEQYF TGTGCCAGCACCATTAAATCCCGCTCCTACGAGCAGTACTTC
- TRBJ2-5 14 TRBV18 - CASSPTGGQETQYF TGTGCCAGCTCACCCACAGGTGGTCAAGAGACCCAGTACTTC
- TRBJ1-1 14 TRBV28 TRBD1 CASSMETGRTEAFF TGTGCCAGCAGCATGGAGACAGGGAGGACTGAAGCTTTCTTT
- TRBJ1-2 15 TRBV9 TRBD1 CASSAYPTGQYGYTF TGTGCCAGCAGCGCTTACCCAACGGGACAGTATGGCTACACCTTC
few TRBJ1-3 15 TRBV5-1 - CASSLHRDTGNTIYF TGCGCCAGCAGCTTGCACCGGGACACCGGAAACACCATATATTTT
- TRBJ1-1 14 TRBV12-3/TRBV12-4 - CASSFTVQNTEAFF TGTGCCAGCAGTTTTACAGTTCAGAACACTGAAGCTTTCTTT
- TRBJ1-1 14 TRBV12-5 - CASGLGYGNTEAFF TGTGCTAGTGGTTTGGGTTATGGGAACACTGAAGCTTTCTTT
once TRBJ2-7 15 TRBV12-3/TRBV12-4 - CASSPPRGLLYEQYF TGTGCCAGCAGCCCACCCCGGGGGCTTTTGTACGAGCAGTACTTC
- TRBJ1-1 18 TRBV7-9 TRBD1 CASSFPPDRGGKNTEAFF TGTGCCAGCAGCTTCCCTCCGGACAGGGGCGGTAAGAACACTGAAGCTTTCTTT
- TRBJ2-3 14 TRBV6-6 TRBD2 CAISFGTSGGAQYF TGTGCCATCAGTTTCGGGACTAGCGGGGGCGCGCAGTATTTT
few TRBJ1-4 16 TRBV15 - CATSSPSGRDNEKLFF TGTGCCACCAGCAGCCCCTCGGGACGGGATAATGAAAAACTGTTTTTT
- TRBJ1-6 14 TRBV20-1 TRBD1 CSVQGSSYNSPLHF TGCAGCGTACAGGGGAGCTCCTATAATTCACCCCTCCACTTT
- TRBJ1-5 17 TRBV27 - CASRRVQRGYSNQPQHF TGTGCCAGCAGACGAGTACAAAGGGGTTATAGCAATCAGCCCCAGCATTTT
- TRBJ1-2 13 TRBV27 TRBD1 CASSWDSRYGYTF TGTGCCAGCAGTTGGGACAGCCGCTATGGCTACACCTTC
few TRBJ2-3 17 TRBV10-3 TRBD2 CAISAGLAGQSTDTQYF TGTGCCATCAGTGCCGGACTAGCGGGACAAAGCACAGATACGCAGTATTTT
few TRBJ2-2 14 TRBV24-1 - CATRPGTNTGELFF TGTGCCACCAGACCCGGGACGAACACCGGGGAGCTGTTTTTT
few TRBJ1-1 13 TRBV9 - CASSGELSSEAFF TGTGCCAGCAGCGGCGAACTGAGTTCTGAAGCTTTCTTT
- TRBJ2-1 13 TRBV6-2/TRBV6-3 TRBD2 CASSLGGNGEQFF TGTGCCAGCAGCCTCGGGGGGAACGGTGAGCAGTTCTTC
- TRBJ2-7 17 TRBV27 - CASSPRATLGREFEQYF TGTGCCAGCAGTCCCCGAGCGACTTTGGGTAGGGAGTTCGAGCAGTACTTC
few TRBJ1-3 16 TRBV6-1 - CASSLTGVGPGNTIYF TGTGCCAGCAGTCTTACCGGGGTCGGGCCTGGAAACACCATATATTTT
few TRBJ1-1 16 TRBV7-9 TRBD1 CASSLARQGAWTEAFF TGTGCCAGCAGCTTAGCCCGACAGGGGGCATGGACTGAAGCTTTCTTT
- TRBJ1-2 15 TRBV25-1 - CASSNRGGRGYGYTF TGTGCCAGCAGCAACCGCGGGGGGCGAGGATATGGCTACACCTTC
few TRBJ2-3 14 TRBV5-1 - CASSFRDPTDTQYF TGCGCCAGCAGCTTTCGAGACCCCACAGATACGCAGTATTTT
- TRBJ1-4 12 TRBV12-3/TRBV12-4 - CASSPMGTQLFF TGTGCCAGCAGCCCCATGGGGACACAACTGTTTTTT
few TRBJ2-7 12 TRBV28 - CASGGQGNEQYF TGTGCCAGTGGGGGGCAGGGAAACGAGCAGTACTTC
- TRBJ1-4 13 TRBV12-3/TRBV12-4 - CAGRTGANEKLFF TGTGCCGGCCGGACCGGAGCTAATGAAAAACTGTTTTTT
- TRBJ1-2 12 TRBV20-1 TRBD1 CTPGQALGGYTF TGCACTCCGGGACAGGCCTTGGGTGGCTACACCTTC
- TRBJ1-1 13 TRBV29-1 - CSVVGEGTQEAFF TGCAGCGTTGTAGGCGAGGGGACACAGGAAGCTTTCTTT
few TRBJ1-4 12 TRBV5-1 - CASSFTNEKLFF TGCGCCAGCAGCTTTACAAATGAAAAACTGTTTTTT
- TRBJ1-5 15 TRBV2 TRBD1 CASSGTGLRNQPQHF TGTGCCAGCAGTGGGACAGGGCTTCGGAATCAGCCCCAGCATTTT
many TRBJ1-5 16 TRBV27 - CASSLNGGVGNQPQHF TGTGCCAGCAGTTTAAACGGTGGGGTTGGCAATCAGCCCCAGCATTTT
- TRBJ1-2 12 TRBV12-3/TRBV12-4 - CASSPQPYGYTF TGTGCCAGCAGCCCTCAGCCCTATGGCTACACCTTC
few TRBJ1-5 15 TRBV7-8 - CASSPGVGGNQPQHF TGTGCCAGCAGCCCGGGTGTGGGGGGCAATCAGCCCCAGCATTTT
- TRBJ1-5 13 TRBV20-1 - CSASPRGSQPQHF TGCAGTGCATCCCCCCGGGGTTCCCAGCCCCAGCATTTT
- TRBJ1-5 13 TRBV6-5 TRBD1 CATKNRGNQPQHF TGTGCCACGAAAAACAGGGGTAATCAGCCCCAGCATTTT
- TRBJ1-1 13 TRBV3-1 - CASSPNRVSEAFF TGTGCCAGCAGCCCAAACCGGGTTTCGGAAGCTTTCTTT
few TRBJ2-5 13 TRBV4-3 - CASSQWIQETQYF TGCGCCAGCAGCCAGTGGATTCAAGAGACCCAGTACTTC
few TRBJ1-1 15 TRBV7-9 TRBD1 CASSWGDRGNTEAFF TGTGCCAGCAGCTGGGGGGACAGGGGAAACACTGAAGCTTTCTTT
- TRBJ2-1 14 TRBV9 TRBD2 CASSVLAGVNEQFF TGTGCCAGCAGCGTCCTAGCGGGGGTCAATGAGCAGTTCTTC
few TRBJ2-7 11 TRBV29-1 - CSVAGSYEQYF TGCAGCGTTGCGGGTAGCTACGAGCAGTACTTC
- TRBJ2-2 14 TRBV2 - CASRSLGGTGELFF TGTGCCAGCAGATCATTAGGCGGGACCGGGGAGCTGTTTTTT
once TRBJ1-5 16 TRBV28 TRBD1 CASSLWTGDGNQPQHF TGTGCCAGCAGTTTATGGACAGGGGACGGCAATCAGCCCCAGCATTTT
few TRBJ1-6 14 TRBV7-2 TRBD1 CASSLKSRGQPLHF TGTGCCAGCAGCTTAAAGTCCAGGGGGCAACCCCTCCACTTT
- TRBJ2-4 15 TRBV20-1 - CSAPAAPGAGDIQYF TGCAGTGCCCCAGCCGCCCCGGGGGCTGGTGACATTCAGTACTTC
- TRBJ2-2 14 TRBV12-3/TRBV12-4 - CASSSLGDTGELFF TGTGCCAGCAGTTCTCTCGGGGACACCGGGGAGCTGTTTTTT